This section outlines one T cell receptor (beta chain) sequence together with its context. Original analysis: Amplification of reference gene primers provided the estimated nucleated cell counts. Assay used: immunoSEQ multiplex PCR; TCRdb lists only in-frame clones, some missing. V, J and clone size were drawn from that table, and D and trimming were deduced from the DNA. The profile shows around 99,000 clones, about nine tenths of them singletons. The germline gives CDR1 MNHEY, CDR2 SVGAGI. The CDR3 runs 12 residues. V lost 6 bases and J lost 6, with 11 bases in between. The data were obtained in a study of blood T cell repertoires in COVID-19. Overall study context: There were acute and convalescent COVID-19 samples, and they came from the United States, Italy and Spain. In each case, the material was cDNA or gDNA derived from T cells, B-cell-depleted T cells, or PBMCs.

J is TRBJ1-2 and V is TRBV6-5; D not resolved. The origin of this receptor is a human donor in a cohort sampled during active COVID-19. The sequencing sample was made of peripheral blood. CDR3 DNA sequence: TGTGCCAGCAGGGGAGGCCGGGATGGCTACACCTTC. Translating it yields CASRGGRDGYTF.